The next 32 T cell receptor beta chains were all read from a single sample in a study of Ad26.COV2.S vaccination and SARS-CoV-2 variants. The treatment denotes: some 20 received Ad26.COV2.S at low or high dose, single or two shots; roughly five received placebo; per-sample allocation not given. The samples were gathered on day 63 after the first injection of vaccine or placebo. TCRdb's table, derived via immunoSEQ multiplex PCR, lists solely in-frame clones and lacks some. The sample records roughly 400,000 clones, 80% to 95% being singletons. Specimen: peripheral blood, collected in a trial of Ad26.COV2.S vaccine versus placebo. Source of these receptors: a person aged 18-65 years who received the Ad26.COV2.S COVID-19 vaccine or a placebo.

The genes are TRBV30 and TRBJ1-5; D gene ambiguous. The V gene lost 5 bases and the J gene lost 1 base, with 12 bases spanning the gap. Germline CDR1 is GTSNPN and CDR2 is SVGIG (reference sequence). The CDR3 consists of 14 residues. CDR3 DNA: TGTGCCTGGTCCGGACTTAACAGCAATCAGCCCCAGCATTTT. Translated: CAWSGLNSNQPQHF.

The chain links TRBV5-4 to TRBJ2-5; D is undetermined. The length of the CDR3 is 13 residues. CDR1 and CDR2 (germline): SGHNT, YYREEE (reference sequence). Trimming left V 5 bases short and J 5 bases short, with 13 bases between. This chain's CDR3 is CASSIGRRETQYF. The DNA of the CDR3 is TGTGCCAGCAGTATTGGGCGGCGGGAGACCCAGTACTTC.

V usage is TRBV4-3 and J usage is TRBJ2-5; TRBD2 might be the D (7 bases). Germline loops: CDR1 LGHNA, CDR2 YSLEER. This CDR3 has 15 amino acids. The germline V and J ends were trimmed by 4 bases and 2 bases, with 14 bases remaining between them. The DNA for the CDR3 is TGCGCCAGCAGCCTACCGCGGGGGCTGCAAGAGACCCAGTACTTC. This sequence encodes CASSLPRGLQETQYF.

The table lists this clone with a count of one. This chain links TRBV6-2 or TRBV6-3 with TRBJ1-6, with D unresolved. V was shortened by 2 bases and J by 7 bases, with 21 bases between the two germline ends. This CDR3 is 18 amino acids long. Germline loops: CDR1 MNHEY, CDR2 SVGEGT. The CDR3 DNA reads as TGTGCCAGCAGTTACACTTCGCAGGCTACCTCCTGGAATTCACCCCTCCACTTT. The encoded protein is CASSYTSQATSWNSPLHF.

This chain uses TRBV27 with TRBJ2-7, with D perhaps assigned TRBD1 or TRBD2 (7 bases each). Trimming shortened V by 5 bases and J by 2 bases, and 13 bases separated the two germline ends. CDR3 size: 14 residues. Germline assignment: CDR1 MNHEY and CDR2 SMNVEV (reference sequence). The DNA of the CDR3 is TGTGCCAGCAGTCCAGCGGGACAGACCTACGAGCAGTACTTC. This codes for CASSPAGQTYEQYF.

This clone was counted a few times. The rearrangement links TRBV4-3 to TRBJ1-6; no firm D call. Germline CDR1 LGHNA, CDR2 YSLEER. The CDR3 loop spans 16 amino acids. Trimming removed 0 bases from V and 10 bases from J, with 16 bases in between. DNA of the CDR3: TGCGCCAGCAGCCAAGAGGAAGGGTCATTTTACTCACCCCTCCACTTT. Its translation is CASSQEEGSFYSPLHF.

This clone was seen a single time. The chain links TRBV2 to TRBJ1-2, with a tentative D call TRBD1 (5 bases). V lost 7 bases and J lost 4, with 13 bases in between. The CDR3 covers 13 residues. In germline, CDR1 is SNHLY, CDR2 FYNNEI. CDR3 DNA sequence: TGTGCCAGCACTCAAATTGGGACCTATGGCTACACCTTC. Protein product: CASTQIGTYGYTF.

This chain links TRBV18 with TRBJ1-1; TRBD1 matches 10 bases. CDR3 size: 15 residues. From germline, CDR1 is KGHSH and CDR2 LQKENI. The ends lost 7 bases at V and 3 bases at J; junction bases unmatched: 8. In nucleotides, the CDR3 is TGTGCCAGCTTACGGGACAGGGGAAAGGACACTGAAGCTTTCTTT. It is translated as CASLRDRGKDTEAFF.

The chain is built from TRBV30 and TRBJ1-1; no firm D call. The germline CDR1 and CDR2 sequences are GTSNPN and SVGIG (reference sequence). Trimming removed 3 bases from V and 1 base from J, with 15 bases in between. The CDR3 consists of 15 residues. The CDR3 DNA reads TGTGCCTGGAGCGACGCCGCACTGGGGAACACTGAAGCTTTCTTT. Its protein product is CAWSDAALGNTEAFF.

This sequence joins TRBV5-6 and TRBJ1-2; 7 bases fit TRBD1. V lost 5 bases to trimming and J lost 7 bases; unmatched junction nucleotides: 17. Germline lookup yields CDR1 SGHDT and CDR2 YYEEEE. CDR3 length equals 16 residues. DNA for the CDR3: TGTGCCAGCAGTATCATGACCGACAGGGTCGTCGGTGGCTACACCTTC. Translating gives CASSIMTDRVVGGYTF.

The table lists this clone with a count of one. V is TRBV28 and J is TRBJ2-7; TRBD1 matches 12 bases. The germline V gene encodes CDR1 MDHEN and CDR2 SYDVKM. The CDR3 has 15 amino acids. The V gene end was trimmed by 3 bases and the J gene end by 6 bases; junction bases not matched to a gene: 6. The CDR3 protein is CASSFQGQGASEQYF. CDR3 DNA sequence: TGTGCCAGCAGTTTCCAGGGACAGGGGGCGAGCGAGCAGTACTTC.

The chain carries TRBV5-1 and TRBJ1-6; possibly TRBD1 for D (5 bases). CDR1 and CDR2 (germline): SGHRS, YFSETQ. The CDR3 consists of 15 residues. V was clipped by 1 base and J by 7 bases, with 12 bases between them. The CDR3 protein is CASSLIRGDNSPLHF. In DNA, the CDR3 is TGCGCCAGCAGCTTGATAAGAGGGGACAATTCACCCCTCCACTTT.

The chain joins TRBV5-1 to TRBJ1-5; a weak D match, TRBD1 (5 bases). The germline V gene encodes CDR1 SGHRS and CDR2 YFSETQ. This CDR3 has 13 residues. Trimming took off 5 bases at V and 7 bases at J, with 13 bases between the two ends. CDR3 nucleotides: TGCGCCAGCAGTCGGCAGGGCGGCCAGCCCCAGCATTTT. Its translation is CASSRQGGQPQHF.

This clone appeared a few times. The rearrangement joins TRBV18 to TRBJ1-2; 7 bases fit TRBD1. This CDR3 is 15 amino acids long. Trimming took 2 bases from V and 6 from J; bases not matched to a gene: 9. The germline CDR1 and CDR2 sequences are KGHSH and LQKENI. CDR3 nucleotides: TGTGCCAGCTCACCAATTACAGGGGTTGGGGATGGCTACACCTTC. Translation gives CASSPITGVGDGYTF.

This chain joins TRBV11-2 and TRBJ1-1; D may be TRBD1 (6 bases). V lost 3 bases and J 3 bases, leaving 11 bases between the germline ends. CDR3 length: 14 amino acids. Germline V gene sequence: CDR1 SGHAT, CDR2 FQNNGV. CDR3 protein: CASSFPPGDTEAFF. The CDR3 DNA reads as TGTGCCAGCAGCTTTCCCCCAGGGGACACTGAAGCTTTCTTT. The full variable domain, completed using reference TRBV11-2 and TRBJ1-1, is EAGVAQSPRYKIIEKRQSVAFWCNPISGHATLYWYQQILGQGPKLLIQFQNNGVVDDSQLPKDRFSAERLKGVDSTLKIQPAKLEDSAVYLCASSFPPGDTEAFFGQGTRLTVV.

The rearrangement uses TRBV20-1 and TRBJ2-1; 9 bases are a match to TRBD1. CDR3 length: 11 residues. CDR1 DFQATT and CDR2 SNEGSKA come from the germline V gene (reference sequence). The J segment lost 9 bases and the V segment lost 6 bases, leaving 3 bases of the junction unmatched. The CDR3 loop is CSARQGVEQFF. The CDR3 region has the DNA TGCAGTGCCCGACAGGGGGTTGAGCAGTTCTTC.

The chain joins TRBV19 to TRBJ1-2, with 7 positions matching TRBD1. Per the germline V gene, CDR1 is LNHDA and CDR2 is SQIVND (reference sequence). This CDR3 contains 16 residues. V lost 4 bases to trimming and J lost 0 bases; unmatched junction nucleotides: 8. The CDR3 here is CASSTLPDRPNYGYTF. The CDR3, as DNA: TGTGCCAGTAGTACACTACCGGACAGGCCTAACTATGGCTACACCTTC.

This sequence joins TRBV7-2 and TRBJ2-2; D is ambiguous. This CDR3 is built from 13 residues. V was clipped by 1 base and J by 7 bases, with 7 bases between them. The germline CDR1 and CDR2 sequences are SGHTA and FQGNSA. CDR3 sequence reads: CASSLVGIGELFF. CDR3 nucleotides: TGTGCCAGCAGCTTAGTTGGGATCGGGGAGCTGTTTTTT.

V and J are TRBV29-1 and TRBJ1-2; TRBD1 matches 7 bases. With 3 bases clipped from V and 7 bases from J, the junction kept 11 bases outside the gene matches. The CDR3 consists of 14 residues. CDR1 and CDR2 from the germline V gene are SQVTM and ANQGSEA. CDR3 DNA: TGCAGCGTTGACCCGGGACAGATCCTCCTTGGCTACACCTTC. Residues: CSVDPGQILLGYTF.

This chain links TRBV6-5 with TRBJ1-2, with TRBD1 identical over 8 bases. The length of the CDR3 is 13 residues. J gave up 8 bases and V 6 bases, and 8 bases lay outside the gene matches. CDR1 is MNHEY and CDR2 is SVGAGI in the germline V gene. CDR3 in DNA: TGTGCCAGCAGGATGACCCAGGGGGCGGGCTACACCTTC. It is translated as CASRMTQGAGYTF.

The rearrangement joins TRBV4-3 to TRBJ2-3; no clear D gene. This CDR3 spans 13 amino acids. CDR1 LGHNA and CDR2 YSLEER come from the germline V gene. V was cut by 4 bases and J by 4 bases, with 9 bases left in between. CDR3 sequence (DNA): TGCGCCAGCAGCCCTAATAGGGCAGATACGCAGTATTTT. Protein product: CASSPNRADTQYF.

The rearrangement uses TRBV5-6 and TRBJ2-7; 8 nucleotides agree with TRBD2. The CDR3 extends over 14 amino acids. Trimming cost V 5 bases and J 0 bases; bases outside gene matches: 4. CDR1 SGHDT and CDR2 YYEEEE come from the germline V gene. The DNA for the CDR3 is TGTGCCAGCAGGGACGCGGGGGGCTCCTACGAGCAGTACTTC. As protein: CASRDAGGSYEQYF.

V and J are TRBV30 and TRBJ1-1, with D unclear. Looked up from germline, CDR1 is GTSNPN and CDR2 is SVGIG (reference sequence). This CDR3 comprises 16 residues. The V gene lost 4 bases and the J gene lost 2 bases, with 20 bases spanning the gap. The CDR3: CAWTKGQPTINTEAFF. CDR3 nucleotides: TGTGCCTGGACCAAGGGCCAGCCAACGATCAACACTGAAGCTTTCTTT. Full variable domain (remainder filled in from reference TRBV30 and TRBJ1-1): SQTIHQWPATLVQPVGSPLSLECTVEGTSNPNLYWYRQAAGRGLQLLFYSVGIGQISSEVPQNLSASRPQDRQFILSSKKLLLSDSGFYLCAWTKGQPTINTEAFFGQGTRLTVV.

The chain links TRBV5-1 to TRBJ2-3; TRBD1 matches 8 bases. There are 16 residues in the CDR3. V gave up 1 base and J gave up 4 bases; unmatched junction bases: 8. Germline CDR1 SGHRS, CDR2 YFSETQ. The CDR3 nucleotides read TGCGCCAGCAGCTTGTTAACCGGGACAGGATCAGATACGCAGTATTTT. Amino acids: CASSLLTGTGSDTQYF.

This chain connects TRBV3-1 (or the pseudogene TRBV3-2) to TRBJ1-1; maybe TRBD1 (6 bases). V gave up 6 bases and J gave up 6 bases, with 23 bases separating them. Germline V lookup: CDR1 LGHDT, CDR2 YNNKEL (reference sequence). The CDR3 is 16 residues long. Written as DNA, the CDR3 is TGTGCCAGCAGTCTCGCGGTGGGGGACAACAACCCTGAAGCTTTCTTT. It is translated as CASSLAVGDNNPEAFF.

CDR3 region: CASSAGAFEAFF. In DNA form, the CDR3 reads TGTGCCAGCAGCGCCGGGGCCTTTGAAGCTTTCTTT. This sequence joins TRBV5-8 and TRBJ1-1, with D possibly TRBD1 on 5 matching bases. This CDR3 has 12 residues. From germline, CDR1 is SGHTS and CDR2 YDEGEE. V lost 4 bases to trimming and J lost 7 bases, with 11 bases between them. The whole variable domain, remainder taken from reference TRBV5-8 and TRBJ1-1, is EAGVTQSPTHLIKTRGQQATLRCSPISGHTSVYWYQQALGLGLQFLLWYDEGEERNRGNFPPRFSGRQFPNYSSELNVNALELEDSALYLCASSAGAFEAFFGQGTRLTVV.

In its sample, this clone was seen once. J is TRBJ2-1 and V is TRBV30, with no clear D. Trimming stripped 2 bases from V and 4 bases from J, with 9 bases between. CDR1 is GTSNPN and CDR2 is SVGIG in the germline V gene (reference sequence). CDR3 length: 13 amino acids. The CDR3 coding sequence is TGTGCCTGGAGTAGGAGTCAGTACAATGAGCAGTTCTTC. Its protein product is CAWSRSQYNEQFF.

V and J are TRBV4-1 and TRBJ1-5, with D uncertain. The germline V gene has CDR1 MGHRA and CDR2 YSYEKL. Trimming left V 0 bases short and J 2 bases short, with 11 bases between. CDR3 length: 16 residues. CDR3 in DNA: TGCGCCAGCAGCCAAGATAACCTCGCCGGCAATCAGCCCCAGCATTTT. Its protein is CASSQDNLAGNQPQHF.

This chain uses TRBV11-2 with TRBJ1-5, with D possibly matching TRBD1 (6 bases). CDR1 SGHAT and CDR2 FQNNGV come from the germline V gene. Trimming removed 1 base from V and 4 bases from J, with 11 bases in between. The CDR3 length is 15 residues. The CDR3 reads CASSLGRGGNQPQHF. CDR3 DNA sequence: TGTGCCAGCAGCTTAGGGAGGGGGGGAAATCAGCCCCAGCATTTT.

In DNA, the CDR3 is TGTGCCAGCAGCTTAGCCTGGACACCCGCAGGCGGCTACACCTTC. Protein sequence: CASSLAWTPAGGYTF. The rearrangement joins TRBV5-6 to TRBJ1-2; D may be TRBD1 (5 bases). Trimming left V 2 bases short and J 8 bases short, with 19 bases between. Germline assignment: CDR1 SGHDT and CDR2 YYEEEE. The length of the CDR3 is 15 residues.

The chain has TRBV4-3 and TRBJ2-1; 8 bases are shared with TRBD2. The V and J ends lost 2 bases and 6 bases, in that order; junction bases with no gene match: 6. This CDR3 region has 15 residues. CDR1 is LGHNA, CDR2 YSLEER, per germline. The DNA for the CDR3 is TGCGCCAGCAGCCAAAGGCAGCGGGGGTGCAATGAGCAGTTCTTC. Protein: CASSQRQRGCNEQFF.

The chain links TRBV2 to TRBJ2-3; TRBD2 aligns across 13 bases. CDR3 length: 14 amino acids. Unmatched junction bases numbered 3, after V lost 6 bases and J lost 6 bases. Germline-derived CDR1 and CDR2 are SNHLY and FYNNEI. The CDR3 protein is CASSVTSGGDTQYF. Written as DNA, the CDR3 is TGTGCCAGCAGCGTGACTAGCGGGGGGGATACGCAGTATTTT.